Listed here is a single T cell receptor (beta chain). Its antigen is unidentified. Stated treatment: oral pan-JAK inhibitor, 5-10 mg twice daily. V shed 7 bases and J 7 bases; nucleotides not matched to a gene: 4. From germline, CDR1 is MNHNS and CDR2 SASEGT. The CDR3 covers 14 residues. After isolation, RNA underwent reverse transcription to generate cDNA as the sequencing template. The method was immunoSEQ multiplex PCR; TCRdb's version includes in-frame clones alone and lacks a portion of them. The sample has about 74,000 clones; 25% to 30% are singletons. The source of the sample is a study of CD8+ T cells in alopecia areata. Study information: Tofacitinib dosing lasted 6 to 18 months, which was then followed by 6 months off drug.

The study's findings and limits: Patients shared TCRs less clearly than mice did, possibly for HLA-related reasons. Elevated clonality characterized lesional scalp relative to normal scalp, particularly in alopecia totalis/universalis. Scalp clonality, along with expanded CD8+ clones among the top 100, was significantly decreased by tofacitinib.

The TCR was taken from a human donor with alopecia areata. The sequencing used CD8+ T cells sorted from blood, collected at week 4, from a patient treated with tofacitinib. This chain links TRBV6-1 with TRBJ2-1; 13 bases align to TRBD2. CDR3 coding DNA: TGTGCCAGCACTGGACTAGCGGGAGTGAATGAGCAGTTCTTC. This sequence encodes CASTGLAGVNEQFF.